This T cell receptor beta chain was found in a study of PD-L1 blockade in urothelial cancer. Clones were read by immunoSEQ multiplex PCR, and TCRdb kept only the in-frame ones, dropping some. The table has 35,000 or so clones, approximately 84% seen once. V gave up 3 bases and J gave up 8 bases, with 5 bases separating them. From germline, CDR1 is ENHRY and CDR2 SYGVKD. This CDR3 is built from 12 residues. Time point noted: pretreatment peripheral blood. J is TRBJ1-6 and V is TRBV10-3, with D unclear. The source was PBMCs, collected around atezolizumab (anti-PD-L1) treatment. The receptor was derived from a man aged 60 to 69 with urothelial cancer. The CDR3 is CAISDADSPLHF. The CDR3 DNA reads TGTGCCATCAGTGACGCGGATTCACCCCTCCACTTT.